This T cell receptor (beta chain) was recorded in a study of T and B cells in COVID-19 patients (dated by TCRdb to 2020 to 2021). Study-wide context: In this study, adaptive immunity was profiled in COVID-19 patients who either had active infection or had recovered, using TRB and IGH repertoire sequencing of peripheral blood. A recovered cohort was made up of about 19 patients contributing fewer than 25 samples, mostly after mild to moderate COVID-19 managed as outpatients. A median age of approximately 37 years was recorded in the recovered cohort versus around 67 years in the active-infection cohort. Of the roughly 20 patients in the active-infection cohort, eleven to twelve were critically ill and needed mechanical ventilation or ECMO. In the active-infection cohort, nine tenths of the roughly 20 patients had comorbidities linked to unfavorable COVID-19 outcome. Over 8 million TCR sequences were analysed in a TCR and BCR sequence repository that covered 37 patients and some 72 time points. A couple of patients were included in both the recovered and active cohorts because samples were available from active disease and after recovery. An age-matched reference group of 35 to 45 healthy donors negative for COVID-19 antibodies served as the comparison for repertoire analyses. As many as 9 follow-up blood samples were taken per patient, and some of the samples covered different disease stages within the same individual.

As encoded in the germline V gene, CDR1 is KGHSH while CDR2 is LQKENI. Its CDR3 holds 16 amino acids, cysteine through phenylalanine. The retained sequence is limited to the CDR3, 48 bases, with the frame set at the first base. Clipping removes 3 bases from V and 9 bases from J, with 13 as the unmatched junction base count. Sequencing instrument: Illumina MiSeq. TRB rearrangements were amplified by multiplex PCR with BIOMED2 TRB-A/B primer pools. Illumina-compatible adapters and 7-nucleotide sample barcodes were added to the amplicons in two consecutive PCRs. All library PCRs used Phusion HS II polymerase. The amplicons were purified from gel with the NucleoSpin Gel and PCR Clean-up kit, measured on Qubit, and then pooled at 3 to 4.5 nM. Amplicon pool quality was checked on an Agilent 2100 Bioanalyzer before Illumina next-generation sequencing. The paper's data handling went like this. Annotation of TRB rearrangements was performed with MiXCR 3.0.8 using the default MiXCR reference library. Sequences with fewer than 2 reads and non-productive reads were filtered out, and every unique CDR3 nucleotide sequence was treated as a single clone. Clonality, diversity, richness and V-J gene usage were computed in R 3.5.1. TCR clustering by CDR3 similarity used GLIPH2, with generation probabilities calculated by OLGA. Only GLIPH2 clusters with at least four unique TCR clonotypes present in at least three individuals were retained. TCRdb reworked the public reads: Q25 trimming with fastp, MiXCR clone assembly, productive beta chains retained. Duplicate CDR3 protein sequences are folded into a single record with the most common DNA and genes. The V and J calls were determined by TCRdb, not by the authors. The sample table lists over 9,500 distinct CDR3 sequences, approximately 31% of them with a count of one. The ten largest clones take up about 30% of the sample.

Study-wide conclusions, independent of this receptor: The cohort was considered too small for HLA contributions to COVID-19 susceptibility or severity to be assessed. Patients with COVID-19 were reported to show strongly skewed TRBV/TRBJ gene usage. It was stated that prospective validation of the reported TCR clusters was required before the clusters could be put to clinical use. During active COVID-19 the TRB repertoires were highly clonal, but at recovery diversity and richness rose above the levels seen in healthy donors. The recovered cohort had roughly 2,100 exclusive TCR clusters, including some 31 low-pGen clusters. Few blood samples were available from mildly ill patients while symptoms were present, and early samples from severe cases were likewise scarce. Specific T cell subsets (CD4+/Treg/CD8+) and sorted SARS-CoV-2-responsive or tetramer+ T cells had not yet been sequenced, and these experiments were ongoing.

There are many counts of this clonotype. This receptor's antigen is unknown. No base quality values were provided; no much bigger clone lies one nucleotide off. TRB repertoires were amplified from 250-500 ng of genomic DNA extracted from blood. The sequence links TRBV18 to TRBJ2-1, and 8 junction bases match TRBD2. The receptor's source is a human donor who had recovered from COVID-19. Sequencing used blood. The CDR3 protein is CASSPPAGGFGGEQFF. The sequenced DNA is TGTGCCAGCTCACCGCCGGCGGGAGGCTTCGGAGGTGAGCAGTTCTTC.